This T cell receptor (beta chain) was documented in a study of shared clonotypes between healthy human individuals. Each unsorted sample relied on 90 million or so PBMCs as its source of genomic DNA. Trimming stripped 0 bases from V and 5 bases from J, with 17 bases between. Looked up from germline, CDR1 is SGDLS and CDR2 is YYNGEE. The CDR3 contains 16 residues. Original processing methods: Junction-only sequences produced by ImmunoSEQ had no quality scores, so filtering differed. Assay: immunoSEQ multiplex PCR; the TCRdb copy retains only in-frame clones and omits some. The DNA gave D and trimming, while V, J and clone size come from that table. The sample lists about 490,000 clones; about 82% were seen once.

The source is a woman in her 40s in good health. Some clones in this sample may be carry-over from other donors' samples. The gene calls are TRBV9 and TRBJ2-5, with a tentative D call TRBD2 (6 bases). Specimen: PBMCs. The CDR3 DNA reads TGTGCCAGCAGCGTAGAAGGGAGCGGCCGGGGGGAGACCCAGTACTTC. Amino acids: CASSVEGSGRGETQYF. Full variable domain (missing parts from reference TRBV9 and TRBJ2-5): DSGVTQTPKHLITATGQRVTLRCSPRSGDLSVYWYQQSLDQGLQFLIQYYNGEERAKGNILERFSAQQFPDLHSELNLSSLELGDSALYFCASSVEGSGRGETQYFGPGTRLLVL.